Shown below are 22 T cell receptor beta chains from a single sample sequenced in a study of siplizumab effects on memory and regulatory T cells. Profiling relied on immunoSEQ multiplex PCR, and the TCRdb table lists in-frame clones only, not all of them. Here the sample spans 80,000 to 130,000 clones, roughly 94% being singletons. Source material: Tregs sorted from blood. The receptor set was obtained from a human donor in good health.

The rearrangement uses TRBV28 and TRBJ1-4; D unclear. CDR3 size: 11 residues. V was trimmed by 5 bases and J by 13 bases, leaving 11 bases between them. Germline CDR1 is MDHEN and CDR2 is SYDVKM. The CDR3 here is CASSTPDGLFF. The CDR3 region has the DNA TGTGCCAGCAGTACCCCCGACGGACTGTTTTTT.

This chain connects TRBV28 to TRBJ1-5; D is possibly TRBD1 (5 bases). The CDR3 covers 13 residues. In germline, CDR1 is MDHEN, CDR2 SYDVKM. Trimming shortened V by 3 bases and J by 5 bases, and 8 bases separated the two germline ends. CDR3: CASSFREDQPQHF. The DNA for the CDR3 is TGTGCCAGCAGTTTCAGGGAGGATCAGCCCCAGCATTTT.

This chain uses TRBV5-6 with TRBJ2-5; D gene uncertain. The CDR3 totals 13 residues. The ends were cut back, 0 bases at V and 5 bases at J, with 8 bases in the middle. In germline, CDR1 is SGHDT, CDR2 YYEEEE. In DNA form, the CDR3 reads TGTGCCAGCAGCTTGGTTGTCTGGGAGACCCAGTACTTC. Its translation is CASSLVVWETQYF. The full variable domain, completed using reference TRBV5-6 and TRBJ2-5, is DAGVTQSPTHLIKTRGQQVTLRCSPKSGHDTVSWYQQALGQGPQFIFQYYEEEERQRGNFPDRFSGHQFPNYSSELNVNALLLGDSALYLCASSLVVWETQYFGPGTRLLVL.

Note on this clone: An end of the junction differs from the germline gene, which may be a read error. The chain links TRBV2 to TRBJ2-7; no reliable D call. CDR1 and CDR2 from the germline V gene are SNHLY and FYNNEI. This CDR3 contains 15 residues. The CDR3 spells CASSEDGVYFYEQYF. CDR3 DNA sequence: TGTGCCAGCAGCGAAGACGGAGTTTACTTCTACGAGCAGTACTTC. The whole variable domain, filled in from reference TRBV2 and TRBJ2-7, reads EPEVTQTPSHQVTQMGQEVILRCVPISNHLYFYWYRQILGQKVEFLVSFYNNEISEKSEIFDDQFSVERPDGSNFTLKIRSTKLEDSAMYFCASSEDGVYFYEQYFGPGTRLTVT.

The rearrangement uses TRBV2 and TRBJ1-6; the match to TRBD1 covers 7 bases. The CDR3 length is 15 residues. J gave up 6 bases and V 7 bases, and 9 bases lay outside the gene matches. Germline loops: CDR1 SNHLY, CDR2 FYNNEI. The CDR3 here is CASIYGTAFNSPLHF. CDR3 bases: TGTGCCAGCATCTACGGGACAGCCTTTAATTCACCCCTCCACTTT.

This clone was seen a single time. This sequence joins TRBV6-1 and TRBJ1-1; D gene unclear. This CDR3 region has 15 residues. Germline CDR1 is MNHNS and CDR2 is SASEGT. V was pared by 2 bases and J by 5 bases, with 15 bases between. The CDR3 DNA sequence: TGTGCCAGCAGTGAAAGGTGGGCCGGCGATACTGAAGCTTTCTTT. It codes for CASSERWAGDTEAFF.

This sequence joins TRBV20-1 and TRBJ1-3; no definite D call. This CDR3 comprises 11 residues. Germline CDR1 is DFQATT and CDR2 is SNEGSKA (reference sequence). V was trimmed by 6 bases and J by 4 bases, leaving 7 bases between them. CDR3 sequence (DNA): TGCAGTGCCTCTTGGGGAAACACCATATATTTT. Its translation: CSASWGNTIYF.

The chain joins TRBV11-1 to TRBJ2-5; no clear D gene. The DNA end lines up better with TRBJ2-7; the J call may be wrong. Germline V gives CDR1 SGHAT, CDR2 FQDESV (reference sequence). There are 13 residues in the CDR3. Here the CDR3 DNA reads TGTGCCAGCAGCTTAGTCCCTAACTACGAGCAGTACTTC. Its protein product is CASSLVPNYEQYF.

The CDR3: CASSLRDKIYNEQFF. In DNA, the CDR3 is TGTGCCAGCAGCCTCCGGGACAAGATCTACAATGAGCAGTTCTTC. V gene TRBV14 combines with J gene TRBJ2-1, with D maybe TRBD1 (6 bases). The V gene's germline CDR1 is SGHDN and CDR2 FVKESK. This CDR3 contains 15 residues. Between the trimmed V and J ends, which lost 4 bases and 3 bases, there was a span of 13 bases.

This clone was seen a few times. The V gene is TRBV6-1, the J gene TRBJ1-5, with D maybe TRBD1 (5 bases). The CDR3 loop spans 13 amino acids. Between the trimmed V and J ends, which lost 4 bases and 7 bases, there was a span of 11 bases. The germline gives CDR1 MNHNS, CDR2 SASEGT. The CDR3 loop is CASSVQGGQPQHF. CDR3 nucleotides: TGTGCCAGCAGTGTGCAGGGTGGACAGCCCCAGCATTTT.

This clone came up a few times. The chain recombines TRBV4-1 with TRBJ2-7; TRBD1 matches 7 bases. Per germline, CDR1 MGHRA and CDR2 YSYEKL. The CDR3 runs 15 residues. V dropped 3 bases and J dropped 2; count of bases not matched to a gene: 7. The CDR3 DNA sequence: TGCGCCAGCAGCCATTCGAGGACAGGTGCCTACGAGCAGTACTTC. It encodes CASSHSRTGAYEQYF.

V gene TRBV5-1 combines with J gene TRBJ2-6; D is uncertain. V was cut by 1 base and J by 1 base, with 6 bases left in between. Germline-derived CDR1 and CDR2 are SGHRS and YFSETQ. The CDR3 has 15 residues. Here the CDR3 reads CASSLKRSGANVLTF. CDR3 sequence (DNA): TGCGCCAGCAGCTTGAAGAGGTCTGGGGCCAACGTCCTGACTTTC.

This clone was counted a single time. The J gene is TRBJ2-5, the V gene TRBV5-1, with TRBD2 matching over 9 bases. J lost 4 bases, V lost 4 bases, and 17 bases had no gene match. The CDR3 runs 18 residues. Germline V gene data show CDR1 as SGHRS and CDR2 as YFSETQ. As DNA, the CDR3 is TGCGCCAGCAGCCCCACGGTATGGGGCGGGAGGGGGTCAGAGACCCAGTACTTC. Encoded protein: CASSPTVWGGRGSETQYF.

The genes are TRBV9 and TRBJ2-5; 13 bases agree with TRBD2. Per the germline V gene, CDR1 is SGDLS and CDR2 is YYNGEE. The CDR3 runs to 15 residues. V shed 0 bases, J shed 10 bases, and the junction held 6 bases outside the gene matches. CDR3 amino acids: CASSVEPTSGRRQYF. The CDR3 DNA follows: TGTGCCAGCAGCGTAGAACCGACTAGCGGGAGGCGCCAGTACTTC.

The chain joins TRBV4-1 to TRBJ2-7; 8 nucleotides line up with TRBD1. The CDR3 sequence is 14 residues long. Germline V CDR1 and CDR2: MGHRA, YSYEKL. The ends lost 5 bases at V and 1 base at J; junction bases unmatched: 4. CDR3: CASSERTGSYEQYF. CDR3 nucleotide sequence: TGCGCCAGCAGCGAGCGGACAGGGTCCTACGAGCAGTACTTC.

This clone has more than one count but fewer than ten. V gene TRBV28 combines with J gene TRBJ2-1, with 10 bases aligning to TRBD1. The CDR3 is made up of 16 amino acids. Trimming removed 2 bases from V and 2 bases from J; junction bases left unmatched: 3. From germline, CDR1 is MDHEN and CDR2 SYDVKM. CDR3: CASSLGQGGTYNEQFF. The CDR3 nucleotides are TGTGCCAGCAGTTTAGGACAGGGGGGTACCTACAATGAGCAGTTCTTC.

The chain carries TRBV4-1 and TRBJ2-7, with D maybe TRBD1 (5 bases). Trimming removed 6 bases from V and 2 bases from J, with 20 bases in between. CDR3 size: 16 residues. Germline V gives CDR1 MGHRA, CDR2 YSYEKL. CDR3 region: CASSPLVDSQPYEQYF. CDR3 in DNA: TGCGCCAGCAGTCCCCTCGTTGACAGTCAGCCCTACGAGCAGTACTTC.

The chain couples TRBV5-1 to TRBJ2-3; D might be TRBD1 (5 bases). Trimming cost V 4 bases and J 6 bases, with 24 bases left between them. The CDR3 length is 17 residues. CDR1 is SGHRS, CDR2 YFSETQ, per germline. Here the CDR3 DNA reads TGCGCCAGCAGCACAAGGTCCTTCATCAGGGTCGGGGATACGCAGTATTTT. Translation gives CASSTRSFIRVGDTQYF.

This chain links TRBV10-2 with TRBJ1-1; D unresolved. The germline V gene has CDR1 WSHSY and CDR2 SAAADI. The V gene lost 7 bases and the J gene lost 1 base, with 7 bases spanning the gap. The CDR3 has 12 amino acids. This chain's CDR3 is CASKRGNTEAFF. DNA for the CDR3: TGCGCCAGCAAGCGGGGGAACACTGAAGCTTTCTTT.

The chain is built from TRBV11-2 and TRBJ1-1; TRBD1 might be the D (5 bases). The CDR3 is made up of 14 amino acids. CDR1 and CDR2 (germline): SGHAT, FQNNGV. V gave up 6 bases and J gave up 1 base, with 12 bases separating them. CDR3 DNA: TGTGCCAGCAGATTAATCAGGGAGAACACTGAAGCTTTCTTT. This gives the protein CASRLIRENTEAFF.

This chain links TRBV29-1 with TRBJ2-1; TRBD1 or TRBD2 may be the D gene (5 bases each). This CDR3 has 15 residues. V shed 8 bases and J shed 9 bases, with 26 bases lying between them. In germline, CDR1 is SQVTM, CDR2 ANQGSEA. In DNA, the CDR3 is TGCAGCTCCGGGAAAAGCACCGTGTGGGGGAGTGAGCAGTTCTTC. It yields the protein CSSGKSTVWGSEQFF.

The rearrangement uses TRBV14 and TRBJ2-1; 11 bases are shared with TRBD2. The germline V gene has CDR1 SGHDN and CDR2 FVKESK. The CDR3 sequence is 18 residues long. V shed 1 base and J 4 bases; nucleotides not matched to a gene: 9. The DNA of the CDR3 is TGTGCCAGCAGCCAAGCACGACTAGCGGGGCCCTCTTACAATGAGCAGTTCTTC. Protein sequence: CASSQARLAGPSYNEQFF.